The clone carrying this TCR beta chain has at least ten counts. Its antigen is not identified. This sample was taken from a study of human T cells and chemical hapten exposure. Across the study: The variation in per-sample TCR yields arose mainly from small differences in pooled library volumes.

This CDR3 spans 15 amino acids. The ends were cut back, 4 bases at V and 5 bases at J, with 17 bases in the middle. Looked up from germline, CDR1 is MDHEN and CDR2 is SYDVKM. Time point reported: healthy volunteer bleed at 6 weeks. The total RNA was obtained from whole blood that was not fractionated. Findings and limits, study-wide: TCRs whose frequency exceeded 1 in 1000 remained the same following DPC sensitization.

TCRdb passed the RACE reads through MiXCR, listing each CDR3 protein once. The sample yields 35,000 to 50,000 distinct CDR3 sequences, 3.7% seen once. The receptor was isolated from a human donor in good health. Some clones in this sample may be carry-over from other donors' samples. J is TRBJ1-1 and V is TRBV28; a possible D gene is TRBD1 (5 bases). Input material: whole blood. DNA for the CDR3: TGTGCCAGCAGTTCGGTTCGTCAGGGTTGGACTGAAGCTTTCTTT. It translates to CASSSVRQGWTEAFF.